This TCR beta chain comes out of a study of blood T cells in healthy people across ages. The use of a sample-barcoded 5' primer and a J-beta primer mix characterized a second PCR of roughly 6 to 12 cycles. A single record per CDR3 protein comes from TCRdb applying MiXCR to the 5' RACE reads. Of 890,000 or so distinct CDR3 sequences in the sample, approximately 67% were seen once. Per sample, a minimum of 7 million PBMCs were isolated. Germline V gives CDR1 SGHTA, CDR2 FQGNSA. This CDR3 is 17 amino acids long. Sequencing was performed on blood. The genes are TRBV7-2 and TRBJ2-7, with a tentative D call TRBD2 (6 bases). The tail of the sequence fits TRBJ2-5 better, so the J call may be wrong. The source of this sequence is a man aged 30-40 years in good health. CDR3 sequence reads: CASSLFATSLTQETQYF. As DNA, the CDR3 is TGTGCCAGCAGCTTATTTGCAACTAGCCTTACGCAAGAGACCCAGTACTTC.